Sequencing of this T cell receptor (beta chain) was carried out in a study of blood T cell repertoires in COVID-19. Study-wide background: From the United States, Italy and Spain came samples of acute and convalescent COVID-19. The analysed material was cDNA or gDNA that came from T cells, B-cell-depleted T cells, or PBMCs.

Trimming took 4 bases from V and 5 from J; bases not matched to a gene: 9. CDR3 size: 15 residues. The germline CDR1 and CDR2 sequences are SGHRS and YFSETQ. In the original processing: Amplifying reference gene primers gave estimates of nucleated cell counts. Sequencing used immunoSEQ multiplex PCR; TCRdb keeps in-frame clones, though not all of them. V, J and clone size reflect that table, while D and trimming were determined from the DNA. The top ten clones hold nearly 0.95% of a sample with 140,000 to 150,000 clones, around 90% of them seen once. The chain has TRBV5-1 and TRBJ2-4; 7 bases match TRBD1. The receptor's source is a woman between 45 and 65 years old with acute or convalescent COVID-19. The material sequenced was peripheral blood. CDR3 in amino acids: CASSRDRVDENIQYF. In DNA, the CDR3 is TGCGCCAGCAGCCGCGACAGGGTAGATGAAAACATTCAGTACTTC.